Listed below are T cell receptor beta chains from one sample, sequenced in a study of blood T cell repertoires in COVID-19. Generated by immunoSEQ multiplex PCR, the TCRdb table keeps only in-frame clones and is missing some. The sample lists about 36,000 clones, around 90% seen once, with just over 20% in the top ten. Sequencing input: peripheral blood. The receptors originated from a man in his 60s with acute or convalescent COVID-19. The CDR3 runs from the conserved cysteine through the conserved F or W. Fields, in order: V gene, clone size, J gene, D gene, CDR3 DNA, CDR3 protein. A D gene is named only where the DNA matches it firmly. Part of the rows lack a size; the others show once, few, many or a class for expanded clones.

V gene: TRBV24-1; clone size: .; J gene: TRBJ2-1; D gene: TRBD2; CDR3 DNA: TGTGCCACCAGTGACCCAGCGGGAGGGCAACCCAATGAGCAGTTCTTC; CDR3 protein: CATSDPAGGQPNEQFF
V gene: TRBV28; clone size: .; J gene: TRBJ1-4; D gene: TRBD1; CDR3 DNA: TGTGCCAGCAGTTTATGGGGGGACAGTAATGAAAAACTGTTTTTT; CDR3 protein: CASSLWGDSNEKLFF
V gene: TRBV5-6; clone size: .; J gene: TRBJ1-2; D gene: .; CDR3 DNA: TGTGCCAGCAGCTTGAGGACTCCCTATGGCTACACCTTC; CDR3 protein: CASSLRTPYGYTF
V gene: TRBV28; clone size: once; J gene: TRBJ1-5; D gene: .; CDR3 DNA: TGTGCCAGCAGTTTAGGACAGATTGCCAATCAGCCCCAGCATTTT; CDR3 protein: CASSLGQIANQPQHF
V gene: TRBV7-2; clone size: .; J gene: TRBJ1-4; D gene: TRBD1; CDR3 DNA: TGTGCCAGCAGCTTAGGACACAGCAGGGGGTTTAATGAAAAACTGTTTTTT; CDR3 protein: CASSLGHSRGFNEKLFF
V gene: TRBV28; clone size: .; J gene: TRBJ2-5; D gene: .; CDR3 DNA: TGTGCCAGCAGTAAGGGGCGAGGAGAGACCCAGTACTTC; CDR3 protein: CASSKGRGETQYF
V gene: TRBV5-6; clone size: .; J gene: TRBJ1-1; D gene: .; CDR3 DNA: TGTGCCAGCAGCTTGTATACTGAAGCTTTCTTT; CDR3 protein: CASSLYTEAFF
V gene: TRBV9; clone size: .; J gene: TRBJ1-1; D gene: TRBD1; CDR3 DNA: TGTGCCAGCAGCGCCATCACAGGGGGACACACTGAAGCTTTCTTT; CDR3 protein: CASSAITGGHTEAFF
V gene: TRBV9; clone size: .; J gene: TRBJ2-7; D gene: .; CDR3 DNA: TGTGCCAGCAGCGTCGGTAGGAGCCTGAGCTCCTACGAGCAGTACTTC; CDR3 protein: CASSVGRSLSSYEQYF
V gene: TRBV25-1; clone size: .; J gene: TRBJ1-1; D gene: .; CDR3 DNA: TGTGCCAGCAGTGAATCGGGCGGACAGTACACTGAAGCTTTCTTT; CDR3 protein: CASSESGGQYTEAFF
V gene: TRBV11-2; clone size: .; J gene: TRBJ1-2; D gene: TRBD1; CDR3 DNA: TGTGCCAGCAGCCACCCGGGACAGGGTTCCCGTGGCTACACCTTC; CDR3 protein: CASSHPGQGSRGYTF